The 32 T cell receptor beta chains reported below all come from one sample, sequenced in a study of cytomegalovirus exposure and HLA in healthy donors. Primers included in the PCR were 60 Vbeta and 13 Jbeta primers. Data came from immunoSEQ multiplex PCR; TCRdb stores just in-frame clones and leaves some out. The sample records roughly 250,000 clones, just under 85% being singletons. The specimen was PBMCs. These receptors were taken from a woman aged 40-49 years in good health and CMV-seropositive.

This chain joins TRBV9 and TRBJ2-7; no clear D gene. Germline V gene data show CDR1 as SGDLS and CDR2 as YYNGEE. Deletions cut 4 bases from V and 6 bases from J, with 8 bases between. The CDR3 covers 11 residues. The CDR3 region is CASSPGFEQYF. CDR3 coding DNA: TGTGCCAGCAGCCCCGGGTTCGAGCAGTACTTC.

The rearrangement joins TRBV30 to TRBJ1-5, with D perhaps TRBD1 (5 bases). CDR3 length equals 13 residues. Germline CDR1 is GTSNPN and CDR2 is SVGIG (reference sequence). Trimming left V 2 bases short and J 6 bases short, with 11 bases between. The CDR3 coding sequence is TGTGCCTGGAGTAGCGGGGGGGGTCAGCCCCAGCATTTT. The encoded protein is CAWSSGGGQPQHF.

J is TRBJ1-5 and V is TRBV30, with 8 bases fitting TRBD1. The CDR3 has 13 amino acids. Germline loops: CDR1 GTSNPN, CDR2 SVGIG (reference sequence). After removal of 4 bases from V and 6 bases from J, the junction contained 5 bases not matched to a gene. The CDR3 spells CAWTGGGSQPQHF. The CDR3 coding sequence is TGTGCCTGGACAGGGGGCGGGAGTCAGCCCCAGCATTTT.

This chain links TRBV5-4 with TRBJ2-5, with 11 nucleotides matching TRBD2. Looked up from germline, CDR1 is SGHNT and CDR2 is YYREEE (reference sequence). This CDR3 region has 15 residues. Trimming at V came to 0 bases and at J to 2 bases, leaving 0 bases not matched to a gene. In DNA, the CDR3 is TGTGCCAGCAGCTTGGGACTAGCGGGACAAGAGACCCAGTACTTC. It yields the protein CASSLGLAGQETQYF.

A few counts support this clone. The V gene is TRBV28, the J gene TRBJ2-5, with a weak D call TRBD1 (6 bases). The CDR3 consists of 17 residues. The V gene's germline CDR1 is MDHEN and CDR2 SYDVKM. V gave up 6 bases and J gave up 5 bases, with 25 bases separating them. The CDR3 nucleotides are TGTGCCAGCAGCCCAATTTTCGTTTACTTAAGGGGGGAGACCCAGTACTTC. This translates into CASSPIFVYLRGETQYF.

V and J are TRBV5-6 and TRBJ1-3; D might be TRBD1 (5 bases). Trimming cost V 0 bases and J 2 bases, with 21 bases left between them. CDR3 length: 19 residues. Germline assignment: CDR1 SGHDT and CDR2 YYEEEE. The DNA of the CDR3 is TGTGCCAGCAGCTTGGAGGAAGGAGGGGCCATCCGACCTGGAAACACCATATATTTT. Encoded protein: CASSLEEGGAIRPGNTIYF.

V and J are TRBV28 and TRBJ1-1; a weak D match, TRBD1 (5 bases). Germline V lookup: CDR1 MDHEN, CDR2 SYDVKM. There are 13 residues in the CDR3. The ends were cut back, 10 bases at V and 0 bases at J, with 12 bases in the middle. CDR3 sequence reads: CATLGQLNTEAFF. The DNA for the CDR3 is TGTGCCACTTTGGGGCAGTTGAACACTGAAGCTTTCTTT.

V usage is TRBV9 and J usage is TRBJ2-2; no reliable D call. The V end was cut by 0 bases, the J end by 5 bases, with 5 bases between. CDR1 SGDLS and CDR2 YYNGEE come from the germline V gene. The CDR3 covers 13 residues. CDR3 loop: CASSVVETGELFF. CDR3 sequence (DNA): TGTGCCAGCAGCGTAGTGGAGACCGGGGAGCTGTTTTTT.

The chain uses TRBV19 and TRBJ2-1; D may be TRBD2 (6 bases). Germline assignment: CDR1 LNHDA and CDR2 SQIVND (reference sequence). V lost 5 bases and J 5 bases, leaving 16 bases between the germline ends. There are 15 residues in the CDR3. The CDR3 DNA sequence: TGTGCCAGTAGTCGACATCGGGGGACGGACAATGAGCAGTTCTTC. It codes for CASSRHRGTDNEQFF.

This sequence joins TRBV5-5 and TRBJ2-7; D is possibly TRBD2 (5 bases). The CDR3 is 15 residues long. The germline gives CDR1 SGHKS, CDR2 YYEKEE (reference sequence). V shed 0 bases and J shed 2 bases, with 12 bases lying between them. The CDR3 DNA follows: TGTGCCAGCAGCTTGGTCGGGGATCCGACCTACGAGCAGTACTTC. Translating it yields CASSLVGDPTYEQYF.

The V and J genes are TRBV7-2 and TRBJ2-1; TRBD1 might be the D (5 bases). Looked up from germline, CDR1 is SGHTA and CDR2 is FQGNSA. V dropped 6 bases and J dropped 4 bases, with 13 bases sitting between them. This CDR3 contains 14 residues. The CDR3 loop is CASRQGFPYNEQFF. The CDR3 DNA sequence: TGTGCCAGCAGGCAGGGTTTTCCATACAATGAGCAGTTCTTC. Together with reference TRBV7-2 and TRBJ2-1, the CDR3 gives the full variable domain: GAGVSQSPSNKVTEKGKDVELRCDPISGHTALYWYRQSLGQGLEFLIYFQGNSAPDKSGLPSDRFSAERTGGSVSTLTIQRTQQEDSAVYLCASRQGFPYNEQFFGPGTRLTVL.

The chain couples TRBV27 to TRBJ2-1, with 14 bases matching TRBD2. The ends lost 8 bases at V and 8 bases at J; junction bases unmatched: 5. CDR3 size: 14 residues. In germline, CDR1 is MNHEY, CDR2 SMNVEV (reference sequence). DNA of the CDR3: TGTGCCAGCGGGGGACTAGCGGGAGTTGATGAGCAGTTCTTC. Encoded protein: CASGGLAGVDEQFF.

This clone was recorded only once. V is TRBV5-1 and J is TRBJ2-2, with a possible D match to TRBD1 (6 bases). The CDR3 spans 15 residues. V dropped 4 bases and J dropped 4 bases, with 14 bases sitting between them. Germline CDR1 SGHRS, CDR2 YFSETQ. In DNA, the CDR3 is TGCGCCAGCAGCCTACAGGGTATCGGCACCGGGGAGCTGTTTTTT. It codes for CASSLQGIGTGELFF.

The J gene is TRBJ2-1, the V gene TRBV5-1, with D maybe TRBD2 (5 bases). The CDR3 sequence is 15 residues long. The germline CDR1 and CDR2 sequences are SGHRS and YFSETQ. V lost 1 base and J lost 1, with 9 bases in between. The DNA for the CDR3 is TGCGCCAGCAGCTTGATGGACTTTTCCTACAATGAGCAGTTCTTC. This translates into CASSLMDFSYNEQFF.

This clone was counted once. This chain connects TRBV7-9 to TRBJ2-1; 9 bases map to TRBD2. The CDR3 spans 16 residues. V was clipped by 1 base and J by 2 bases; unmatched bases: 3. Germline CDR1 reads SEHNR; CDR2 reads FQNEAQ (reference sequence). CDR3 amino acids: CASSLGAGGAYNEQFF. CDR3 DNA sequence: TGTGCCAGCAGCTTAGGCGCGGGAGGGGCCTACAATGAGCAGTTCTTC.

The chain carries TRBV9 and TRBJ1-5, with TRBD1 matching over 7 bases. CDR1 SGDLS and CDR2 YYNGEE come from the germline V gene. V lost 4 bases and J lost 4; bases outside the gene matches: 14. This CDR3 contains 17 residues. The CDR3 sequence: CASSSRGNRGMNQPQHF. The CDR3 DNA is TGTGCCAGCAGCTCACGAGGGAACAGGGGAATGAATCAGCCCCAGCATTTT.

The CDR3 DNA is TGTGCCAGCAGTACGGGACAGGGCTTCTATGGCTACACCTTC. It specifies CASSTGQGFYGYTF. This rearrangement joins TRBV6-5 to TRBJ1-2; the match to TRBD1 covers 9 bases. CDR3 length equals 14 residues. With 5 bases clipped from V and 4 bases from J, the junction kept 5 bases outside the gene matches. The germline gives CDR1 MNHEY, CDR2 SVGAGI.

The V and J genes are TRBV2 and TRBJ2-1; 7 positions agree with TRBD2. This CDR3 spans 14 amino acids. Germline CDR1 is SNHLY and CDR2 is FYNNEI. V was clipped by 8 bases and J by 5 bases; unmatched bases: 9. CDR3 DNA: TGTGCCAGCCTACCTTCTAGCGGAAACAATGAGCAGTTCTTC. This sequence encodes CASLPSSGNNEQFF.

V usage is TRBV18 and J usage is TRBJ2-3; possible D gene TRBD2, 6 bases. The CDR3 is 14 residues long. CDR1 KGHSH and CDR2 LQKENI come from the germline V gene. Between the trimmed V and J ends, which lost 6 bases and 1 base, there was a span of 11 bases. CDR3 bases: TGTGCCAGCTCTTCGGGGGAGGGCACAGATACGCAGTATTTT. It encodes CASSSGEGTDTQYF.

The rearrangement uses TRBV10-1 and TRBJ1-6, with a weak D call TRBD1 (6 bases). This CDR3 comprises 17 residues. Between the trimmed V and J ends, which lost 6 bases and 6 bases, there was a span of 21 bases. Germline V gene sequence: CDR1 WNHNN, CDR2 SYGVQD (reference sequence). CDR3 amino acids: CASSDRDNKGANSPLHF. CDR3 DNA: TGCGCCAGCAGCGACCGGGACAATAAAGGCGCTAATTCACCCCTCCACTTT.

This clone has only a few counts. The genes are TRBV4-1 and TRBJ2-1; 7 nucleotides agree with TRBD1. V was clipped by 3 bases and J by 0 bases; unmatched bases: 5. Germline V gene data show CDR1 as MGHRA and CDR2 as YSYEKL. The CDR3 is 16 amino acids. Written as DNA, the CDR3 is TGCGCCAGCAGCCAGGCGACAGGGAGCTCCTACAATGAGCAGTTCTTC. It translates to CASSQATGSSYNEQFF.

This clone was picked up a small number of times. The rearrangement links TRBV4-2 to TRBJ1-4; maybe TRBD1 (6 bases). The CDR3 sequence is 15 residues long. Germline values: CDR1 LGHNA, CDR2 YNFKEQ. V was trimmed by 2 bases and J by 8 bases, leaving 15 bases between them. Written as DNA, the CDR3 is TGTGCCAGCAGCCAAACAGTGACCCAGGGGGAAAAACTGTTTTTT. Translating it yields CASSQTVTQGEKLFF.

J is TRBJ1-2 and V is TRBV30, with a weak D call TRBD1 (5 bases). Germline V gene lookup returns CDR1 GTSNPN and CDR2 SVGIG (reference sequence). Trimming stripped 1 base from V and 8 bases from J, with 11 bases between. The CDR3 spans 12 residues. CDR3 residues: CAWSAGLGGYTF. As DNA, the CDR3 is TGTGCCTGGAGTGCAGGGTTGGGCGGCTACACCTTC.

This chain connects TRBV27 to TRBJ2-2; perhaps TRBD1 as D (6 bases). This CDR3 is 13 amino acids long. The germline V gene encodes CDR1 MNHEY and CDR2 SMNVEV (reference sequence). V was clipped by 4 bases and J by 6 bases, with 9 bases between them. The CDR3 sequence: CASSWSGAGELFF. The DNA for the CDR3 is TGTGCCAGCAGTTGGTCAGGGGCCGGGGAGCTGTTTTTT.

The V call is TRBV18, the J call TRBJ2-7; 8 bases match TRBD2. The junction had 9 bases not matched to a gene; V was cut back by 4 bases and J by 7 bases. CDR1 is KGHSH and CDR2 is LQKENI in the germline V gene. The CDR3 has 14 amino acids. This CDR3 is CASSRSGSDLEQYF. The CDR3 DNA reads TGTGCCAGCTCACGAAGCGGGAGCGACTTGGAGCAGTACTTC.

The chain has TRBV11-1 and TRBJ2-7; maybe TRBD1 (5 bases). CDR3 size: 17 residues. CDR1 and CDR2 (germline): SGHAT, FQDESV (reference sequence). V dropped 1 base and J dropped 2 bases, with 18 bases sitting between them. CDR3 in DNA: TGTGCCAGCAGCTTAGAATCCGGACACCAGGGAACCTACGAGCAGTACTTC. Protein sequence: CASSLESGHQGTYEQYF.

This chain links TRBV5-8 with TRBJ1-1, with D unresolved. CDR1 and CDR2 (germline): SGHTS, YDEGEE. The V end was cut by 0 bases, the J end by 1 base, with 4 bases between. The CDR3 contains 13 residues. The DNA of the CDR3 is TGTGCCAGCAGCTTGGGAGGGAACACTGAAGCTTTCTTT. Its translation: CASSLGGNTEAFF.

This clone was detected only once. This rearrangement joins TRBV28 to TRBJ1-1, with a weak D call TRBD1 (6 bases). V was clipped by 4 bases and J by 1 base, with 10 bases between them. The CDR3 is 14 amino acids. Germline V CDR1 and CDR2: MDHEN, SYDVKM. The CDR3 loop reads CASSYRASNTEAFF. In DNA, the CDR3 is TGTGCCAGCAGTTACAGGGCCTCGAACACTGAAGCTTTCTTT.

The chain employs TRBV5-1 and TRBJ1-2; no definite D call. The length of the CDR3 is 15 residues. Germline assignment: CDR1 SGHRS and CDR2 YFSETQ. The V gene lost 4 bases and the J gene lost 2 bases, with 15 bases spanning the gap. In DNA form, the CDR3 reads TGCGCCAGCAGCCCCCAGGAGGGTCCGAACTATGGCTACACCTTC. Its translation: CASSPQEGPNYGYTF.

Here the CDR3 reads CASSSSGTGSGKLFF. The CDR3 coding sequence is TGTGCCAGCAGTTCATCCGGGACAGGGTCGGGAAAACTGTTTTTT. The V gene is TRBV28, the J gene TRBJ1-4, with 9 bases matching TRBD1. The V gene end was trimmed by 4 bases and the J gene end by 10 bases; junction bases not matched to a gene: 10. Germline assignment: CDR1 MDHEN and CDR2 SYDVKM. The CDR3 totals 15 residues.

This sequence joins TRBV2 and TRBJ1-1; D ambiguous. V dropped 4 bases and J dropped 5 bases, with 8 bases sitting between them. Germline assignment: CDR1 SNHLY and CDR2 FYNNEI. The CDR3 has 12 amino acids. CDR3 in amino acids: CASSVPGTEAFF. CDR3 nucleotides: TGTGCCAGCAGTGTCCCGGGAACTGAAGCTTTCTTT.

CDR3 loop: CASSESQGLNSNQPQHF. CDR3 DNA sequence: TGTGCCAGCAGCGAAAGCCAGGGCCTTAATAGCAATCAGCCCCAGCATTTT. The chain uses TRBV9 and TRBJ1-5; D is perhaps TRBD1 (5 bases). The CDR3 sequence is 17 residues long. V shed 3 bases and J shed 0 bases, with 16 bases lying between them. CDR1 SGDLS and CDR2 YYNGEE come from the germline V gene.